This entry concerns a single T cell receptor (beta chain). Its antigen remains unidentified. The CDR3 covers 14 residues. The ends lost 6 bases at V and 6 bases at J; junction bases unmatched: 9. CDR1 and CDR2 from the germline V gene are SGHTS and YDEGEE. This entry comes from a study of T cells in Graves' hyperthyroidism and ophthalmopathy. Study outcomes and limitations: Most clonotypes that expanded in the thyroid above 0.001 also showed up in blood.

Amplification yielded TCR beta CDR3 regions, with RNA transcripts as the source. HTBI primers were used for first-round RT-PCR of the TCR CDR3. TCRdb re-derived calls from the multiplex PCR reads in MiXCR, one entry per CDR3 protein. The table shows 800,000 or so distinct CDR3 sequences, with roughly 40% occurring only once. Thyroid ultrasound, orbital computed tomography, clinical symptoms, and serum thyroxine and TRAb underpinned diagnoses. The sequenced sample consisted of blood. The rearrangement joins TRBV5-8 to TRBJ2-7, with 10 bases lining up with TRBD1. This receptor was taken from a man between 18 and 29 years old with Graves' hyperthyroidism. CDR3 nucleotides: TGTGCCAGCACCTTCCTAGGGACAGGGGTCGAGCAGTACTTC. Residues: CASTFLGTGVEQYF.